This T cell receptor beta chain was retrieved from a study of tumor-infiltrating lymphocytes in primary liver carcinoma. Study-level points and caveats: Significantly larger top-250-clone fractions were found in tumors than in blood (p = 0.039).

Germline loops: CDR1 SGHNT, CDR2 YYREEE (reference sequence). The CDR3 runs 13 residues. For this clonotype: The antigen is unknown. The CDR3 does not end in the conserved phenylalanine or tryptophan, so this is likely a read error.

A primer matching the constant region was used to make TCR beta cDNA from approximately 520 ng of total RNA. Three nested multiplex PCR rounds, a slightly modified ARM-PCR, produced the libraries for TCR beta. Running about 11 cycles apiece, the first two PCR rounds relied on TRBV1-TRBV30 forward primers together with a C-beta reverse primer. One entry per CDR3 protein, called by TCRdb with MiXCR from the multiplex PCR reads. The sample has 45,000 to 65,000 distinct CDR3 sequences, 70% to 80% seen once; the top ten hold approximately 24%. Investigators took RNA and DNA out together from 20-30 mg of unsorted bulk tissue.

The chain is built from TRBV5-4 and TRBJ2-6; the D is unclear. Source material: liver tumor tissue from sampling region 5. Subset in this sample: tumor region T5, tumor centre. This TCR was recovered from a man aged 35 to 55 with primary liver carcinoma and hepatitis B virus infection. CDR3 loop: CASSSYMANILTL. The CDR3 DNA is TGTGCCAGCAGTAGCTATATGGCCAACATCCTGACTCTC.